This TCR beta chain was found in a study of Graves' ophthalmopathy and Graves' hyperthyroidism. General study results and limits: An approximately 84% specificity and 87.88% sensitivity were achieved by a 13-signature model that separated ophthalmopathy from stable hyperthyroidism. Blood also harbored most expanded thyroid clonotypes above 0.001 frequency.

Included hyperthyroidism patients were aged 18 to 65 and newly diagnosed (under 2 months' duration). Uncontrolled infections, pregnancy, lactation or other autoimmune diseases led to patient exclusion. RNA transcripts served as template for amplifying TCR beta CDR3 sequences. An initial RT-PCR round employing HTBI primers preceded a second-round multiplex PCR. From the multiplex PCR reads, TCRdb called clonotypes with MiXCR, one entry per CDR3 protein. The sample records 500,000 to 700,000 distinct CDR3 sequences, over 20% being singletons. The CDR3 is 16 amino acids. V was cut by 2 bases and J by 1 base, with 14 bases left in between. Germline V CDR1 and CDR2: MGHDK, SYGVNS. There are many counts of this clonotype. Its specificity is unknown.

The clonotype originates from a woman younger than 35 with stable Graves' hyperthyroidism. Some clones in this sample may be carry-over from other donors' samples. The sequenced sample was peripheral blood. This chain links TRBV25-1 with TRBJ1-1; tentatively, D is TRBD1 (5 bases). The CDR3 region has the DNA TGTGCCAGCAGTGAAGTAGGAGGGGCCCCGAACACTGAAGCTTTCTTT. It encodes CASSEVGGAPNTEAFF.